Following are 12 T cell receptor beta chains from one sample sequenced in a study of blood T cell repertoires in COVID-19. Only in-frame clones appear in the TCRdb table, and some are missing; sequencing was by immunoSEQ multiplex PCR. Of about 190,000 clones in the sample, roughly 80% were seen once. Specimen: peripheral blood. The receptors derive from a man between 45 and 60 years old who had recovered from COVID-19.

The rearrangement uses TRBV27 and TRBJ1-6; 9 bases map to TRBD1. Trimming at V came to 1 base and at J to 10 bases, leaving 5 bases not matched to a gene. The CDR3 totals 15 residues. Germline V lookup: CDR1 MNHEY, CDR2 SMNVEV (reference sequence). In DNA form, the CDR3 reads TGTGCCAGCAGTTTATGGGACAGGGCGTCCTCACCCCTCCACTTT. Protein: CASSLWDRASSPLHF.

This sequence joins TRBV29-1 and TRBJ2-7; possible D gene TRBD2, 5 bases. V was cut by 5 bases and J by 3 bases, with 11 bases left in between. Per germline, CDR1 SQVTM and CDR2 ANQGSEA. The CDR3 runs to 12 residues. The CDR3 reads CSVRETDYEQYF. The CDR3, as DNA: TGCAGCGTTAGGGAGACGGACTACGAGCAGTACTTC.

A single count supports this clone. CDR3 in amino acids: CASSLSAGGQGSNYGYTF. The CDR3 nucleotides read TGTGCCAGCAGCTTAAGTGCTGGGGGACAGGGGAGTAACTATGGCTACACCTTC. The rearrangement uses TRBV7-3 and TRBJ1-2; 10 bases agree with TRBD1. Germline loops: CDR1 SGHTA, CDR2 FQGTGA. V lost 1 base and J lost 1; bases outside the gene matches: 9. The CDR3 extends over 18 amino acids. The variable domain in full, completed from reference TRBV7-3 and TRBJ1-2, reads GAGVSQTPSNKVTEKGKYVELRCDPISGHTALYWYRQSLGQGPEFLIYFQGTGAADDSGLPNDRFFAVRPEGSVSTLKIQRTERGDSAVYLCASSLSAGGQGSNYGYTFGSGTRLTVV.

This clone occurred once. The chain combines TRBV18 with TRBJ2-7; D is uncertain. Between the trimmed V and J ends, which lost 2 bases and 6 bases, there was a span of 11 bases. The CDR3 has 13 residues. Looked up from germline, CDR1 is KGHSH and CDR2 is LQKENI. The CDR3 here is CASSPIGTVEQYF. CDR3 bases: TGTGCCAGCTCACCAATAGGAACAGTCGAGCAGTACTTC.

CDR3 region: CASSLGALANTGELFF. The CDR3 region has the DNA TGTGCCAGCAGCTTAGGAGCACTCGCGAACACCGGGGAGCTGTTTTTT. The chain joins TRBV7-6 to TRBJ2-2; no definite D call. Trimming took 1 base from V and 0 from J, leaving 9 bases between them. The CDR3 length is 16 residues. The germline V gene encodes CDR1 SGHVS and CDR2 FNYEAQ.

Written as DNA, the CDR3 is TGCGCCAGCAGTGATAGAAACACCGGGGAGCTGTTTTTT. Amino acid sequence: CASSDRNTGELFF. This chain uses TRBV10-2 with TRBJ2-2; D not certain. Germline V gene data show CDR1 as WSHSY and CDR2 as SAAADI. The V end was cut by 3 bases, the J end by 2 bases, with 4 bases between. This CDR3 contains 13 residues.

Only one count was recorded for this clone. The chain joins TRBV18 to TRBJ1-2; D is possibly TRBD1 (6 bases). V lost 2 bases and J lost 4, with 11 bases in between. The CDR3 runs 14 residues. CDR1 is KGHSH, CDR2 LQKENI, per germline. CDR3 residues: CASSPSTGVYGYTF. The DNA for the CDR3 is TGTGCCAGCTCACCATCGACAGGAGTCTATGGCTACACCTTC.

The CDR3 coding sequence is TGTGCCAGCAGCCAAGGGTCTAGCGGGTATATGTACTTC. The encoded protein is CASSQGSSGYMYF. The chain is built from TRBV3-1 (or the pseudogene TRBV3-2) and TRBJ2-7, with TRBD2 identical over 8 bases. Germline-derived CDR1 and CDR2 are LGHDT and YNNKEL (reference sequence). The CDR3 totals 13 residues. With V trimmed by 1 base and J by 12 bases, 8 bases remained unmatched.

The V call is TRBV19, the J call TRBJ2-2; D remains unclear. Germline V gene sequence: CDR1 LNHDA, CDR2 SQIVND (reference sequence). CDR3 length: 12 residues. V lost 4 bases and J lost 4, with 4 bases in between. The CDR3 DNA sequence: TGTGCCAGTAGTACCCTCACCGGGGAGCTGTTTTTT. Translated: CASSTLTGELFF.

CDR3 protein: CASSFEQGYAEAFF. The CDR3 nucleotides read TGTGCCAGCAGCTTCGAACAGGGTTACGCTGAAGCTTTCTTT. V and J are TRBV7-6 and TRBJ1-1, with a weak D call TRBD1 (6 bases). Trimming shortened V by 3 bases and J by 6 bases, and 14 bases separated the two germline ends. The CDR3 contains 14 residues. Looked up from germline, CDR1 is SGHVS and CDR2 is FNYEAQ.

The V call is TRBV5-1, the J call TRBJ1-3; unclear D gene. CDR1 and CDR2 (germline): SGHRS, YFSETQ. This CDR3 comprises 14 residues. V gave up 0 bases and J gave up 2 bases, with 6 bases separating them. CDR3 bases: TGCGCCAGCAGCTTGGATACAGCTGGAAACACCATATATTTT. Translated: CASSLDTAGNTIYF.

This clone was seen a few times. The V and J genes are TRBV18 and TRBJ1-3; TRBD1 agrees at 7 bases. Germline CDR1 and CDR2: KGHSH and LQKENI. The junction had 7 bases not matched to a gene; V was cut back by 3 bases and J by 8 bases. The CDR3 has 14 residues. The CDR3 sequence is CASSPAGQRDTIYF. The CDR3 DNA sequence: TGTGCCAGCTCACCGGCGGGACAGCGGGACACCATATATTTT.